The 24 T cell receptor beta chains below come from one sample, sequenced in a study of blood T cells in healthy people across ages. A J-beta primer mix and a sample-barcoded 5' primer were used in a second PCR of about 7 to 12 cycles. MiXCR, run by TCRdb on the 5' RACE reads, gives a single entry per CDR3 protein. The table records 1.2 million to 1.5 million distinct CDR3 sequences, around two fifths of them present only once. Material: blood. The source is a woman under 30 in good health.

A note on this clonotype: A much larger clonotype is one base distant, so this may be a read error. The rearrangement links TRBV2 to TRBJ1-6; D may be TRBD1 (5 bases). CDR1 is SNHLY and CDR2 is FYNNEI in the germline V gene. The V end lost 8 bases, the J end lost 8 bases, and 16 bases lay between the germline ends. The CDR3 sequence is 14 residues long. The CDR3 DNA reads as TGTGCCAGCTGCGCCGACAGTCAACATTCACCCCTCCACTTT. Amino acids: CASCADSQHSPLHF.

The rearrangement joins TRBV7-2 to TRBJ2-1, with D possibly TRBD1 on 6 matching bases. From germline, CDR1 is SGHTA and CDR2 FQGNSA. The CDR3 is 15 residues long. V was trimmed by 5 bases and J by 0 bases, leaving 11 bases between them. CDR3 DNA: TGTGCCAGCAGCGGAGACAGGAGCTCCTACAATGAGCAGTTCTTC. The encoded protein is CASSGDRSSYNEQFF.

This clonotype has a handful of counts. A single base separates this from a much larger clone, so it may be a read error. The V gene is TRBV6-5, the J gene TRBJ1-2; D is ambiguous. The CDR3 loop spans 13 amino acids. V was trimmed by 2 bases and J by 2 bases, leaving 6 bases between them. Germline V lookup: CDR1 MNHEY, CDR2 SVGAGI. The CDR3 is CASSYVQNYGYTF. The CDR3 nucleotides read TGTGCCAGCAGTTACGTACAGAACTATGGCTACACCTTC.

This clonotype showed up just a few times. The rearrangement joins TRBV18 to TRBJ2-7, with D maybe TRBD1 (6 bases). This CDR3 comprises 16 residues. Germline CDR1 is KGHSH and CDR2 is LQKENI. V shed 4 bases and J shed 2 bases, with 18 bases lying between them. The CDR3 region has the DNA TGTGCCAGCTCACGTCCTTTCCGGACAGCCACCTACGAGCAGTACTTC. Residues: CASSRPFRTATYEQYF.

The chain employs TRBV27 and TRBJ2-3; a weak D match, TRBD2 (6 bases). The CDR3 covers 15 residues. Between the trimmed V and J ends, which lost 2 bases and 4 bases, there was a span of 13 bases. From germline, CDR1 is MNHEY and CDR2 SMNVEV (reference sequence). CDR3: CASSLMGGGADTQYF. The CDR3 DNA sequence: TGTGCCAGCAGTTTAATGGGAGGCGGGGCAGATACGCAGTATTTT.

The CDR3 DNA reads TGTGCCAGCAGCCAAGATCGGTCCGGCACAGATACGCAGTATTTT. The encoded protein is CASSQDRSGTDTQYF. The rearrangement joins TRBV3-1 to TRBJ2-3, with no clear D. V was shortened by 0 bases and J by 1 base, with 8 bases between the two germline ends. This CDR3 comprises 15 residues. Germline V gives CDR1 LGHDT, CDR2 YNNKEL (reference sequence).

This clonotype was observed a few times. The V call is TRBV28, the J call TRBJ2-3, with TRBD2 matching over 7 bases. The J segment lost 2 bases and the V segment lost 8 bases, leaving 13 bases of the junction unmatched. CDR3 length: 16 residues. Germline assignment: CDR1 MDHEN and CDR2 SYDVKM. CDR3 protein: CASHSSGGGTTDTQYF. The DNA for the CDR3 is TGTGCCAGCCACTCTTCTGGGGGGGGAACCACAGATACGCAGTATTTT.

This clonotype turned up a few times. V usage is TRBV11-2 and J usage is TRBJ2-1; unclear D gene. Trimming took off 5 bases at V and 2 bases at J, with 13 bases between the two ends. From germline, CDR1 is SGHAT and CDR2 FQNNGV. This CDR3 region has 15 residues. The CDR3 loop is CASSPRLSTYNEQFF. CDR3 coding DNA: TGTGCCAGCAGCCCCCGTCTATCGACCTACAATGAGCAGTTCTTC.

This clonotype has a handful of counts. The chain has TRBV3-1 and TRBJ2-1; tentatively, D is TRBD1 or TRBD2 (6 bases each). Germline V gene sequence: CDR1 LGHDT, CDR2 YNNKEL (reference sequence). Deletions cut 1 base from V and 3 bases from J, with 16 bases between. The CDR3 has 17 amino acids. The CDR3 nucleotides are TGTGCCAGCAGCCAAGCACGGGGGCAGTCTCACTACAATGAGCAGTTCTTC. Translation: CASSQARGQSHYNEQFF.

About this clonotype itself: At one of its ends the junction is not consistent with the germline gene, which may arise from a read error. The CDR3 nucleotides read TGTGCCAACAGTTTAGTAGGGAGCCCTTGGGCTAGCGGGATCGTAGACTACGAGCAGTACTTC. Protein: CANSLVGSPWASGIVDYEQYF. This rearrangement joins TRBV28 to TRBJ2-7; 9 bases agree with TRBD2. CDR3 length: 21 residues. From germline, CDR1 is MDHEN and CDR2 SYDVKM.

This chain's CDR3 is CASSLWASLSTDTQYF. CDR3 bases: TGTGCCAGCAGTCTCTGGGCCTCCCTTAGCACAGATACGCAGTATTTT. The rearrangement joins TRBV12-3 or TRBV12-4 to TRBJ2-3; D not certain. Trimming removed 5 bases at V and 0 bases at J, with 15 bases between. There are 16 residues in the CDR3.

This chain links TRBV20-1 with TRBJ2-3; 12 nucleotides match TRBD2. Trimming cost V 0 bases and J 6 bases; bases outside gene matches: 16. This CDR3 is 19 amino acids long. CDR1 and CDR2 from the germline V gene are DFQATT and SNEGSKA (reference sequence). The CDR3 region has the DNA TGCAGTGCTAGAGACTCTCGGGTGACTAGCGGGGGTCCGCGGGATACGCAGTATTTT. Protein: CSARDSRVTSGGPRDTQYF.

The gene calls are TRBV10-3 and TRBJ1-1; TRBD1 is a possible D gene (5 bases). V dropped 4 bases and J dropped 0 bases, with 24 bases sitting between them. The CDR3 is 19 amino acids. Germline V gene data show CDR1 as ENHRY and CDR2 as SYGVKD. CDR3 region: CAISGFGTGEGLMNTEAFF. The CDR3 DNA sequence: TGTGCCATCAGTGGTTTCGGGACGGGTGAGGGATTAATGAACACTGAAGCTTTCTTT.

This clonotype appeared many times. The V and J genes are TRBV5-1 and TRBJ2-1; no clear D gene. The CDR3 length is 15 residues. Germline lookup yields CDR1 SGHRS and CDR2 YFSETQ. Trimming cost V 4 bases and J 5 bases, with 16 bases left between them. In DNA, the CDR3 is TGCGCCAGCAGCGGCGGCCTAGGATACAACAATGAGCAGTTCTTC. This translates into CASSGGLGYNNEQFF.

The rearrangement links TRBV2 to TRBJ2-7; D gene uncertain. Trimming pared 3 bases from V and 4 bases from J, leaving 10 bases between. This CDR3 is 13 amino acids long. CDR1 and CDR2 from the germline V gene are SNHLY and FYNNEI. The CDR3 DNA is TGTGCCAGCAGTGACAGGAATCTTTACGAGCAGTACTTC. As protein: CASSDRNLYEQYF.

The rearrangement joins TRBV2 to TRBJ2-7, with 7 bases fitting TRBD2. CDR3 length equals 14 residues. With 4 bases clipped from V and 2 bases from J, the junction kept 5 bases outside the gene matches. CDR1 and CDR2 from the germline V gene are SNHLY and FYNNEI. The CDR3 region is CASSGTSITYEQYF. CDR3 nucleotides: TGTGCCAGCAGTGGGACTAGTATTACCTACGAGCAGTACTTC. Full variable domain (rest looked up from reference TRBV2 and TRBJ2-7): EPEVTQTPSHQVTQMGQEVILRCVPISNHLYFYWYRQILGQKVEFLVSFYNNEISEKSEIFDDQFSVERPDGSNFTLKIRSTKLEDSAMYFCASSGTSITYEQYFGPGTRLTVT.

This clonotype was found a few times. J is TRBJ2-5 and V is TRBV29-1; D might be TRBD1 (6 bases). V lost 7 bases and J 4 bases, leaving 19 bases between the germline ends. This CDR3 contains 14 residues. Germline V gene lookup returns CDR1 SQVTM and CDR2 ANQGSEA. The chain's CDR3 is CSASGVGAPETQYF. For the CDR3, the DNA is TGCAGCGCCTCAGGGGTAGGAGCCCCAGAGACCCAGTACTTC. Looking up the rest from reference TRBV29-1 and TRBJ2-5 gives the full variable domain: SAVISQKPSRDICQRGTSLTIQCQVDSQVTMMFWYRQQPGQSLTLIATANQGSEATYESGFVIDKFPISRPNLTFSTLTVSNMSPEDSSIYLCSASGVGAPETQYFGPGTRLLVL.

V is TRBV5-1 and J is TRBJ1-2; no clear D gene. Deletions cut 2 bases from V and 3 bases from J, with 5 bases between. The CDR3 sequence is 12 residues long. Germline-derived CDR1 and CDR2 are SGHRS and YFSETQ. CDR3 in amino acids: CASSFDDYGYTF. CDR3 coding DNA: TGCGCCAGCAGCTTCGACGACTATGGCTACACCTTC.

The DNA of the CDR3 is TGTGCCAGCAGCGTAGGACAGGGGACGACCTACGAGCAGTACTTC. It translates to CASSVGQGTTYEQYF. The chain has TRBV9 and TRBJ2-7; 8 nucleotides match TRBD1. This CDR3 is built from 15 residues. V lost 0 bases to trimming and J lost 2 bases; unmatched junction nucleotides: 4. CDR1 and CDR2 from the germline V gene are SGDLS and YYNGEE.

This chain joins TRBV20-1 and TRBJ2-1; 8 bases align to TRBD2. Germline loops: CDR1 DFQATT, CDR2 SNEGSKA (reference sequence). The CDR3 extends over 15 amino acids. The V gene end was trimmed by 6 bases and the J gene end by 1 base; junction bases not matched to a gene: 8. The CDR3 is CSAPGGGLSYNEQFF. CDR3 DNA: TGCAGTGCGCCCGGCGGGGGGTTGTCCTACAATGAGCAGTTCTTC.

This clonotype was seen once. This chain links TRBV7-2 with TRBJ2-7; 8 bases are shared with TRBD2. Germline CDR1 SGHTA, CDR2 FQGNSA. This CDR3 is 15 amino acids long. The ends lost 7 bases at V and 4 bases at J; junction bases unmatched: 12. The CDR3 sequence: CASNLVGGGWYEQYF. CDR3 nucleotide sequence: TGTGCCAGCAACCTAGTCGGGGGGGGTTGGTACGAGCAGTACTTC. Supplemented by reference TRBV7-2 and TRBJ2-7, the full variable domain reads GAGVSQSPSNKVTEKGKDVELRCDPISGHTALYWYRQSLGQGLEFLIYFQGNSAPDKSGLPSDRFSAERTGGSVSTLTIQRTQQEDSAVYLCASNLVGGGWYEQYFGPGTRLTVT.

The genes are TRBV19 and TRBJ2-7; TRBD1 or TRBD2 may be the D gene (5 bases each). The CDR3 contains 15 residues. In germline, CDR1 is LNHDA, CDR2 SQIVND (reference sequence). Trimming removed 6 bases at V and 2 bases at J, with 17 bases between. The CDR3 DNA reads TGTGCCAGTAGGAGCTTGGGGGACGGAGCCTACGAGCAGTACTTC. The encoded protein is CASRSLGDGAYEQYF.

This clonotype was counted only a few times. This chain joins TRBV20-1 and TRBJ2-7, with 11 bases matching TRBD2. The CDR3 is made up of 15 amino acids. Trimming at V came to 5 bases and at J to 7 bases, leaving 13 bases not matched to a gene. Germline V gene lookup returns CDR1 DFQATT and CDR2 SNEGSKA (reference sequence). CDR3: CSAPSRASGRYEQYF. The CDR3 bases are TGCAGTGCTCCCTCTCGGGCTAGCGGGAGGTATGAGCAGTACTTC.

This clonotype was counted only a few times. The V gene is TRBV28, the J gene TRBJ2-7; 8 bases agree with TRBD2. Trimming removed 5 bases from V and 1 base from J; junction bases left unmatched: 4. Germline CDR1 reads MDHEN; CDR2 reads SYDVKM. The CDR3 has 14 residues. CDR3 DNA sequence: TGTGCCAGCAGTGGAAGCGGGGGTTCCTACGAGCAGTACTTC. It encodes CASSGSGGSYEQYF.